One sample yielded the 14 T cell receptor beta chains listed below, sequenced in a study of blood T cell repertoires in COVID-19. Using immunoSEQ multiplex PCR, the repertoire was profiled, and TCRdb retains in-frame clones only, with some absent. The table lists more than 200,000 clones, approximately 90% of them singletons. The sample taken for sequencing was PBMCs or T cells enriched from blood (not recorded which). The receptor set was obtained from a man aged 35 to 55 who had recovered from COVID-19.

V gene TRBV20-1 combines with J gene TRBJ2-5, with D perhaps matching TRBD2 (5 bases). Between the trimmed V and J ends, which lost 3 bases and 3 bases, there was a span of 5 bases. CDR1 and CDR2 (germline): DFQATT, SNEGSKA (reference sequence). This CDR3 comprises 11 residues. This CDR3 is CSASSEETQYF. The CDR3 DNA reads TGCAGTGCTAGTAGCGAAGAGACCCAGTACTTC.

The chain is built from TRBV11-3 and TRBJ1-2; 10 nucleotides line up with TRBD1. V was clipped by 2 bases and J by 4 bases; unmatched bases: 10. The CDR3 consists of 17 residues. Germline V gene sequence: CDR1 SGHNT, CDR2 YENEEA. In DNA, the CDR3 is TGTGCCAGCAGCTTACCCTTGAGACAGGGGGCCTGCTATGGCTACACCTTC. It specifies CASSLPLRQGACYGYTF. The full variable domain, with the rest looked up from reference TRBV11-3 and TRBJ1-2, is EAGVVQSPRYKIIEKKQPVAFWCNPISGHNTLYWYLQNLGQGPELLIRYENEEAVDDSQLPKDRFSAERLKGVDSTLKIQPAELGDSAVYLCASSLPLRQGACYGYTFGSGTRLTVV.

The CDR3 loop reads CASSEAQTTDTQYF. DNA of the CDR3: TGTGCCAGCAGTGAAGCACAGACCACAGATACGCAGTATTTT. This chain connects TRBV2 to TRBJ2-3; D unresolved. The germline V gene encodes CDR1 SNHLY and CDR2 FYNNEI. The CDR3 runs 14 residues. The V end lost 0 bases, the J end lost 2 bases, and 6 bases lay between the germline ends.

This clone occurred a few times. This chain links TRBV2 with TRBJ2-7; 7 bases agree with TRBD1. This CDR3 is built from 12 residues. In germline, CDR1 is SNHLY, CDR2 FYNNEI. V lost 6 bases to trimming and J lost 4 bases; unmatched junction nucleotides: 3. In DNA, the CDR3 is TGTGCCAGCAGCGTGACAGGGTACGAGCAGTACTTC. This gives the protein CASSVTGYEQYF.

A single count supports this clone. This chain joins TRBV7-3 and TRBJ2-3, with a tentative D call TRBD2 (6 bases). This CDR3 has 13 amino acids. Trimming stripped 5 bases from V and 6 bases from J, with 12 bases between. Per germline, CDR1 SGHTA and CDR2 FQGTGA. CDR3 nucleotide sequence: TGTGCCAGCAGCGGGGGGTCAGGGGATACGCAGTATTTT. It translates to CASSGGSGDTQYF.

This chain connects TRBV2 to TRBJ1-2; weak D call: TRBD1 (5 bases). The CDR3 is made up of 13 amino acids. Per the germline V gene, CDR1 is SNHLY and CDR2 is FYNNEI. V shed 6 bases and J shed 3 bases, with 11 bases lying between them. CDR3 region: CASRFQGDYGYTF. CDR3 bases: TGTGCCAGCAGATTCCAGGGCGACTATGGCTACACCTTC.

CDR3 amino acids: CASSESREGQLNYGYTF. The CDR3 region has the DNA TGTGCCAGCAGTGAATCCCGGGAGGGACAGTTAAACTATGGCTACACCTTC. The chain carries TRBV2 and TRBJ1-2, with TRBD1 matching over 7 bases. The CDR3 is 17 residues long. CDR1 is SNHLY and CDR2 is FYNNEI in the germline V gene. Losses at the gene ends were 2 bases for V and 2 bases for J; bases not matched to a gene: 11.

The CDR3 sequence: CASSQGQGYQPQHF. The CDR3 bases are TGTGCCAGCAGCCAAGGACAGGGGTATCAGCCCCAGCATTTT. The V call is TRBV3-1 (or the pseudogene TRBV3-2), the J call TRBJ1-5; the match to TRBD1 covers 8 bases. This CDR3 has 14 amino acids. Germline-derived CDR1 and CDR2 are LGHDT and YNNKEL (reference sequence). V was clipped by 1 base and J by 5 bases; unmatched bases: 1.

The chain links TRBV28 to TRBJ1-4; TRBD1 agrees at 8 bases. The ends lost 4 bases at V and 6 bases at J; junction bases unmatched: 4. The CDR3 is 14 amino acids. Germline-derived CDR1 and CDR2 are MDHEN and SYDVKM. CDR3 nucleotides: TGTGCCAGCAGTTCACAACAGGGGGATGAAAAACTGTTTTTT. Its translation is CASSSQQGDEKLFF.

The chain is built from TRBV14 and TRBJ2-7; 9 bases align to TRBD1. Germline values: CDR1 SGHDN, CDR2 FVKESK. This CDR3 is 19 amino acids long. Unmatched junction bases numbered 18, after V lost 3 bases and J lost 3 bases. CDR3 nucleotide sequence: TGTGCCAGCAGCCACCCAGGACAGGGGAATAGCGGCAACCTCTACGAGCAGTACTTC. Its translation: CASSHPGQGNSGNLYEQYF.

CDR3 DNA: TGTGCCTGGGACAGGATTGGGGAGACCCAGTACTTC. Its translation: CAWDRIGETQYF. The rearrangement uses TRBV30 and TRBJ2-5; D is perhaps TRBD1 (6 bases). With 5 bases removed from V and 5 bases from J, the gap between germline ends came to 12 bases. CDR1 and CDR2 (germline): GTSNPN, SVGIG (reference sequence). This CDR3 spans 12 amino acids. The entire variable domain, with the rest obtained from reference TRBV30 and TRBJ2-5, is as follows: SQTIHQWPATLVQPVGSPLSLECTVEGTSNPNLYWYRQAAGRGLQLLFYSVGIGQISSEVPQNLSASRPQDRQFILSSKKLLLSDSGFYLCAWDRIGETQYFGPGTRLLVL.

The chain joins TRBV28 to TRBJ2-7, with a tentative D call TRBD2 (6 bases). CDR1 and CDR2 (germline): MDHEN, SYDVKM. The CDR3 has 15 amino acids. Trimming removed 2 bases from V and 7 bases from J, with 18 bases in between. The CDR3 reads CASSLPGRDSLEQYF. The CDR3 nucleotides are TGTGCCAGCAGTTTACCAGGGCGGGATTCTTTAGAGCAGTACTTC.

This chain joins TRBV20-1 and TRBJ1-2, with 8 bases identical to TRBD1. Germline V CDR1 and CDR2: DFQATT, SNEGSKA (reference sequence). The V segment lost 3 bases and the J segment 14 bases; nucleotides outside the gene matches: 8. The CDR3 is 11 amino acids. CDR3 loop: CSARGDRSGTF. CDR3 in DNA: TGCAGTGCTAGGGGGGACAGGTCGGGGACCTTC.

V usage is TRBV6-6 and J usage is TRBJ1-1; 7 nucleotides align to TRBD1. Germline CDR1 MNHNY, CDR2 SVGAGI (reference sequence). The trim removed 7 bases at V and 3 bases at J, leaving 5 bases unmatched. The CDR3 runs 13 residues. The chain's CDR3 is CASKGTEDTEAFF. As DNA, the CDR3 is TGTGCCAGCAAAGGGACAGAGGACACTGAAGCTTTCTTT.